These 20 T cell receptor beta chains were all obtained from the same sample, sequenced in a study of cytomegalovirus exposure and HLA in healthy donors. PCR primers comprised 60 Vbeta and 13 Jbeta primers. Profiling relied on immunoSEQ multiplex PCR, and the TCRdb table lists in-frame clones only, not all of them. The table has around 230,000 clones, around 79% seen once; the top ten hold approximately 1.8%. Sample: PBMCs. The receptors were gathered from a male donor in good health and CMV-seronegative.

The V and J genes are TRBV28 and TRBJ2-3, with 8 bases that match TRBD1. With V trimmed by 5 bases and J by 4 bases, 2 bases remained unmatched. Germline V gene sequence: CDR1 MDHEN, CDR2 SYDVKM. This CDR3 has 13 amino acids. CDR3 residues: CASSKQGADTQYF. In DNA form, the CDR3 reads TGTGCCAGCAGTAAACAGGGGGCAGATACGCAGTATTTT.

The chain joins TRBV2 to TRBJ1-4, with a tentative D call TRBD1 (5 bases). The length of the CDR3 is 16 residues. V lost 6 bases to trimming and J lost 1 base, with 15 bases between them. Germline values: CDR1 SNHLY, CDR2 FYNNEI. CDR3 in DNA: TGTGCCAGCAGCCCTAACCTCGGGGGAACTAATGAAAAACTGTTTTTT. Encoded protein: CASSPNLGGTNEKLFF.

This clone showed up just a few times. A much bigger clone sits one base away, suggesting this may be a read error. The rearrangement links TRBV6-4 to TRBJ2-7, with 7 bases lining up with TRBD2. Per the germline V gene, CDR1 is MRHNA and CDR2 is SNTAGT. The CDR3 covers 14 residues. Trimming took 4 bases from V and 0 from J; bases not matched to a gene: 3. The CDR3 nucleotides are TGTGCCAGCAGTGGACGGGGGGTCTCCTACGAGCAGTACTTC. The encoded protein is CASSGRGVSYEQYF.

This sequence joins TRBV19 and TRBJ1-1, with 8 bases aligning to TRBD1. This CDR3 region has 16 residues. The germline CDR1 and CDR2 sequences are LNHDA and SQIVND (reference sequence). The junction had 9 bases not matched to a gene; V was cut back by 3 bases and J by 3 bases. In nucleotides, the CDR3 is TGTGCCAGTAGTATTGGCGCGGACAGGGATTACACTGAAGCTTTCTTT. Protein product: CASSIGADRDYTEAFF.

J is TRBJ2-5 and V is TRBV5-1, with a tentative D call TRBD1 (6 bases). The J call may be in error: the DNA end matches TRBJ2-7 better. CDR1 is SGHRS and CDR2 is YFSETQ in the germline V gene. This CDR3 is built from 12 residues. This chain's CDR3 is CASSADSYEQYF. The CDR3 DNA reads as TGCGCCAGCAGCGCGGACAGTTACGAGCAGTACTTC.

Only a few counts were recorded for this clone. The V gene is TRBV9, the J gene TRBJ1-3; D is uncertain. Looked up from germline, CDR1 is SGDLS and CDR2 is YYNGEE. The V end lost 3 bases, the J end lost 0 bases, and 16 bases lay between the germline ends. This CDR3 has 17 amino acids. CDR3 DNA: TGTGCCAGCAGCGATCCCATGGGCCGCTTCTCTGGAAACACCATATATTTT. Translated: CASSDPMGRFSGNTIYF.

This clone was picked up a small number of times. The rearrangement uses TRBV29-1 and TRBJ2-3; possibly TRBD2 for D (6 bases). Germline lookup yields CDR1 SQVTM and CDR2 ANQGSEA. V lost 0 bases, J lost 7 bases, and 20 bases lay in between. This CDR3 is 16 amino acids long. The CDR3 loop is CSVEEFQRVGINTQYF. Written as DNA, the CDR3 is TGCAGCGTTGAAGAATTCCAGCGGGTAGGGATCAATACGCAGTATTTT.

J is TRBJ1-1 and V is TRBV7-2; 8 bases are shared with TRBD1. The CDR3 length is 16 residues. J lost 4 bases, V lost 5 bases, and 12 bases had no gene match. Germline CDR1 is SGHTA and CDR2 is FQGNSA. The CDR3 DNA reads TGTGCCAGCAGCCTCCGGACAGGGCAGGCGGGCACTGAAGCTTTCTTT. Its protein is CASSLRTGQAGTEAFF.

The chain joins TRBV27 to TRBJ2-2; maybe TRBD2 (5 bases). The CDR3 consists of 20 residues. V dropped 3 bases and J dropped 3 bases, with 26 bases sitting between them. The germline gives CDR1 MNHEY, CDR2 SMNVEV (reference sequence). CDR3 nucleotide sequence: TGTGCCAGCAGTTTGAGGGCCCTGGGCTTGAGGGTTGATTACACCGGGGAGCTGTTTTTT. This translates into CASSLRALGLRVDYTGELFF.

CDR3 sequence reads: CASSPGQGRETQYF. CDR3 nucleotides: TGTGCCAGCTCACCAGGTCAGGGCAGGGAGACCCAGTACTTC. The chain couples TRBV18 to TRBJ2-5, with D possibly matching TRBD1 (5 bases). CDR1 and CDR2 from the germline V gene are KGHSH and LQKENI. Trimming left V 2 bases short and J 5 bases short, with 12 bases between. The CDR3 is 14 residues long.

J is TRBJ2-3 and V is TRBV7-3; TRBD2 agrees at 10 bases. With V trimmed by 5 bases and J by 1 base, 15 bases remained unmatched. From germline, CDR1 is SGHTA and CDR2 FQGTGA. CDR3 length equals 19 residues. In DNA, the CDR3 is TGTGCCAGCAGCATTTGGGCTAGCGGGAGAGTAGGGGGCACAGATACGCAGTATTTT. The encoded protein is CASSIWASGRVGGTDTQYF.

CDR3 sequence: CASSLAGRRVNGELFF. The CDR3 DNA reads as TGTGCCAGCAGCTTAGCCGGGCGCAGGGTAAACGGGGAGCTGTTTTTT. The chain links TRBV7-2 to TRBJ2-2; the D gene is possibly TRBD1 (5 bases). The CDR3 is 16 amino acids. V gave up 0 bases and J gave up 7 bases, with 15 bases separating them. Germline V gene data show CDR1 as SGHTA and CDR2 as FQGNSA.

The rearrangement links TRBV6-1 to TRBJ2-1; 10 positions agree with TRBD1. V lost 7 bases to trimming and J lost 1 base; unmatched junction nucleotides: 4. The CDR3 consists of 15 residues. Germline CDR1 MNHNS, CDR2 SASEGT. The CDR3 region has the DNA TGTGCCAGCACCTCGGACAGGGGGTCCTACAATGAGCAGTTCTTC. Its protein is CASTSDRGSYNEQFF.

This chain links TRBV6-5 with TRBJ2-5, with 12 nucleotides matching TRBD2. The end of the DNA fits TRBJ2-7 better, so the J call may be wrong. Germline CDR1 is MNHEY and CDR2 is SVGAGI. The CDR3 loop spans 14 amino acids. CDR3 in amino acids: CASSLAGGIYEQYF. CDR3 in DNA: TGTGCCAGCAGTCTAGCGGGAGGGATATACGAGCAGTACTTC.

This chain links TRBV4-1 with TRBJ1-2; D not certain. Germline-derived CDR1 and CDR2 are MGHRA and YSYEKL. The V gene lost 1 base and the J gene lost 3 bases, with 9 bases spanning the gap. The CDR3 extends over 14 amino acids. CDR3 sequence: CASSQGLSHYGYTF. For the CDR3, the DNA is TGCGCCAGCAGCCAAGGTCTGAGTCACTATGGCTACACCTTC.

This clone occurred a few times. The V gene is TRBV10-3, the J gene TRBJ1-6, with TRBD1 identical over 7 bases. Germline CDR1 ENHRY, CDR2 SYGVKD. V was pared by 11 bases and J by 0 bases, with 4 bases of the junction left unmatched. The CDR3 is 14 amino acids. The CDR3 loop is CAASGGSYNSPLHF. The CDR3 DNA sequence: TGTGCCGCCTCAGGGGGCTCCTATAATTCACCCCTCCACTTT.

The CDR3 region has the DNA TGTGCCAGCAGTTTATCCGAGAGAAAAGGCTACACCTTC. This gives the protein CASSLSERKGYTF. This sequence joins TRBV28 and TRBJ1-2; no firm D call. The CDR3 spans 13 residues. The V end was cut by 1 base, the J end by 8 bases, with 11 bases between. Germline-derived CDR1 and CDR2 are MDHEN and SYDVKM.

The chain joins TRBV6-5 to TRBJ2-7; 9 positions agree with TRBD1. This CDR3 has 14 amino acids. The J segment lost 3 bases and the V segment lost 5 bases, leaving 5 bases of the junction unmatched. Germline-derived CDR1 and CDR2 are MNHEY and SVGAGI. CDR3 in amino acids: CASSSTGGNYEQYF. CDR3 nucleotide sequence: TGTGCCAGCAGTAGTACAGGGGGCAACTACGAGCAGTACTTC.

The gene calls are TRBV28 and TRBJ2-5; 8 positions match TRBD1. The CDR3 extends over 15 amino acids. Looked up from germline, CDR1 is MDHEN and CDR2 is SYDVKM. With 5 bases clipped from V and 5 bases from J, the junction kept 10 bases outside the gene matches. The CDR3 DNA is TGTGCCAGCAGTATTCCAGGGGGCATGGGGGAGACCCAGTACTTC. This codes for CASSIPGGMGETQYF.

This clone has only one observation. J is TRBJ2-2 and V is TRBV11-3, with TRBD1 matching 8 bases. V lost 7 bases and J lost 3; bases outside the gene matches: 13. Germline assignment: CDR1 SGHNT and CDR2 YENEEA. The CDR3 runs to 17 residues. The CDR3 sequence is CASTADREGIDTGELFF. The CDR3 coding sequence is TGTGCCAGCACCGCGGACAGGGAAGGGATAGACACCGGGGAGCTGTTTTTT.